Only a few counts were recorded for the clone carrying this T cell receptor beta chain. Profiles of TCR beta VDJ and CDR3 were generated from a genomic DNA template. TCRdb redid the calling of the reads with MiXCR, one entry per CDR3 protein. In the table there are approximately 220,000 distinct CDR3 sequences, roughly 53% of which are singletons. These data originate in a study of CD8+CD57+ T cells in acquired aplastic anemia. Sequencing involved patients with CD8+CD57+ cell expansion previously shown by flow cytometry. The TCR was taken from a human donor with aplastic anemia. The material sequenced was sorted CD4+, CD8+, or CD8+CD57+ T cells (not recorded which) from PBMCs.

The CDR3 bases are TGTGCCAGCAGGGAGTTAGATACGCAGTATTTT. Translation gives CASRELDTQYF. The genes are TRBV28 and TRBJ2-3; D gene uncertain. CDR1 is MDHEN, CDR2 SYDVKM, per germline. The CDR3 is 11 residues long. V lost 6 bases to trimming and J lost 5 bases, with 6 bases between them. The variable domain in full, completed from reference TRBV28 and TRBJ2-3, reads DVKVTQSSRYLVKRTGEKVFLECVQDMDHENMFWYRQDPGLGLRLIYFSYDVKMKEKGDIPEGYSVSREKKERFSLILESASTNQTSMYLCASRELDTQYFGPGTRLTVL.